The sequence of this T cell receptor (beta chain) was determined in a study of monozygotic twins with inflammatory bowel disease. Overall study findings and caveats: Perhaps reflecting limited power, concordant and discordant twins did not differ in repertoire similarity.

Each of TCRalpha and TCRbeta cDNA went through two nested PCRs, lasting approximately 16 and 10 cycles. One entry per CDR3 protein, without DNA, is what TCRdb gives after re-calling the 5' RACE reads. The sample table sets out 400,000 to 500,000 distinct CDR3 sequences. The CDR3 is 14 residues long. Germline CDR1 is LGHNT and CDR2 is FRNRAP. Details on this clonotype: What it binds is unknown.

This sequence was found in a human donor with ulcerative colitis or Crohn's disease, or a healthy co-twin of an affected twin (not recorded which). The chain joins TRBV12-5 to TRBJ2-1; without DNA, the TCRdb call of TRBD2 cannot be checked. Input material: blood. This CDR3 is CASGLGGRSNEQFF.